One TCR beta chain is described in this entry. The data derive from a study of T cell clonotyping in hematopoietic cell transplantation. Repertoires were generated with immunoSEQ multiplex PCR, while TCRdb's copy carries only in-frame clones and drops some. The data hold roughly 29,000 clones, with over 65% observed a single time. Indicated time point: recipient sample about 28 days before transplant, after cytoreduction. Sample: peripheral blood mononuclear cells, taken before stem cell transplant. The receptor was derived from a woman aged 25-40 years with chronic myeloid leukemia. Some clones in this sample may be carry-over from other donors' samples.

CDR3 protein: CASSLSQGGYTF. The DNA for the CDR3 is TGTGCCAGCAGTTTAAGCCAGGGTGGCTACACCTTC. The chain links TRBV28 to TRBJ1-2; a possible D gene is TRBD1 (5 bases). CDR3 length: 12 residues. Germline loops: CDR1 MDHEN, CDR2 SYDVKM. V lost 2 bases to trimming and J lost 7 bases, with 8 bases between them.